This T cell receptor (beta chain) is drawn from a study of CD8+ T cells in alopecia areata. The sequencing template was cDNA reverse transcribed from extracted RNA. Using immunoSEQ multiplex PCR, the repertoire was profiled, and TCRdb retains in-frame clones only, with some absent. The sample contains 40,000 to 45,000 clones, approximately 92% of which appear only once. Treatment specified: oral pan-JAK inhibitor, 5-10 mg twice daily. Trimming at V came to 4 bases and at J to 0 bases, leaving 8 bases not matched to a gene. Germline V gene lookup returns CDR1 LGHNA and CDR2 YSLEER. CDR3 length: 16 amino acids.

Sequenced material: CD8+ T cells sorted from blood, taken at week 24, from a patient treated with tofacitinib. The rearrangement links TRBV4-3 to TRBJ2-7, with 8 positions matching TRBD1. The sequence was obtained from a human donor with alopecia areata. As DNA, the CDR3 is TGCGCCAGCAGCCCCAGTGCAGGGGGCTTCTCCTACGAGCAGTACTTC. Translating gives CASSPSAGGFSYEQYF.